This T cell receptor beta chain appears in the sequencing data of a study of OX40 agonist ivuxolimab in advanced cancers. Points from the study as a whole: Certain nonresponders additionally had low normalized T-cell clonal expansion. At 0.1 to 3.0 mg/kg, CD4+ and CD8+ blood T cells expanded clonally by week 6. Expanded clones tended on average to be more numerous among CD8+ T cells than CD4+.

V trimming: 3 bases; J trimming: 3 bases; junction bases outside the gene matches: 16. This CDR3 has 19 amino acids. The germline V gene has CDR1 SGHVS and CDR2 FNYEAQ. This clone was picked up a small number of times. Its antigen is as yet unknown. Measured with immunoSEQ multiplex PCR; TCRdb has only the in-frame clones, and not every one. The table includes 60,000 to 75,000 clones, approximately 94% detected once. This TCR was recovered from an adult with an advanced solid tumor such as melanoma, head and neck, liver or kidney cancer. The genes are TRBV7-6 and TRBJ2-1; 8 bases map to TRBD2. This material consisted of CD4+ or CD8+ T cells sorted from blood, taken in a trial of the OX40 agonist ivuxolimab. DNA of the CDR3: TGTGCCAGCAGCTTTCCCGGCGGCGACATAGCGGGAAACTACAATGAGCAGTTCTTC. This translates into CASSFPGGDIAGNYNEQFF.